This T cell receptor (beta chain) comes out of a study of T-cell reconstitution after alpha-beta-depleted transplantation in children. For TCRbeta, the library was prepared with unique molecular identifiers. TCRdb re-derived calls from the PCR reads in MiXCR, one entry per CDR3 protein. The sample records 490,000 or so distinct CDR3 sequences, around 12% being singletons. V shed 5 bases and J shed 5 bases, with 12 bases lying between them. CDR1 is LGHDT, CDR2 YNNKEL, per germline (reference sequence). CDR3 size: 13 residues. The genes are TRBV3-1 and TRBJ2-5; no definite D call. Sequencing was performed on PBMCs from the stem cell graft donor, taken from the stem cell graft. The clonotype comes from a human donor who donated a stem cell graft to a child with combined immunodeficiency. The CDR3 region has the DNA TGTGCCAGCAGCAAGCAGGACGGGGAGACCCAGTACTTC. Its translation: CASSKQDGETQYF.